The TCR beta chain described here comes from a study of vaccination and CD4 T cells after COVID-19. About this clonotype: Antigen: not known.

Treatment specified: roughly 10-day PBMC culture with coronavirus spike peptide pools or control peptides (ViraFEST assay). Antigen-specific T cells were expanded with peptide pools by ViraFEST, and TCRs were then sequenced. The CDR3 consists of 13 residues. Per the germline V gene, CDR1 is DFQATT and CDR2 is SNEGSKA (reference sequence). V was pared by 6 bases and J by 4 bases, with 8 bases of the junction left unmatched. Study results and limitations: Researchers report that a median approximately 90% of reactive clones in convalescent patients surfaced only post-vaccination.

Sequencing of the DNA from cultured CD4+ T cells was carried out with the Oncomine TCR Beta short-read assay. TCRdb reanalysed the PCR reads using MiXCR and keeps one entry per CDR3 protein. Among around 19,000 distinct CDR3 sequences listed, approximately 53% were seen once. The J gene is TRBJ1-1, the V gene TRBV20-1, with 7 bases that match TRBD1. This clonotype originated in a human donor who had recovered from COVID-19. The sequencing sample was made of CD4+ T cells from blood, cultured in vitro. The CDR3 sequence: CSATDRVGTEAFF. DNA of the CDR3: TGCAGTGCCACCGACAGGGTGGGCACTGAAGCTTTCTTT.